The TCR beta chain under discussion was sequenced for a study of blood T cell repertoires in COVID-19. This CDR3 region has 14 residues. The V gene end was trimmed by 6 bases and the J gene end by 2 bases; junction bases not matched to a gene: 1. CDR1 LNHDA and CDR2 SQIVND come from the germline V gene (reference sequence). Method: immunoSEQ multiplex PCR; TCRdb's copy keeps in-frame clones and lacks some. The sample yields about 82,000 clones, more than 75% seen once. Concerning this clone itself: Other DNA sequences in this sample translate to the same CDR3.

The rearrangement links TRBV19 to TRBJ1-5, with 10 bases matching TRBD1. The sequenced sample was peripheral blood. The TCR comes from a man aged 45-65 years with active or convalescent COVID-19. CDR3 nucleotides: TGTGCCAGTAGCGGGACAGGGGGCAATCAGCCCCAGCATTTT. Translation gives CASSGTGGNQPQHF.